The 32 T cell receptor beta chains given below trace back to one sample, sequenced in a study of Tregs in tolerant kidney transplant recipients (dated by TCRdb to the late 2010s). Receptor libraries were prepared by the immunoSEQ multiplex PCR assay. TCRdb provides this immuneACCESS table in a form limited to in-frame rearrangements. Some clones are lacking; in checked studies, under half of them reflect an unresolved V gene, and why the rest are absent is not known. The sample yields 50,000 to 75,000 clones; approximately 83% were counted once. The top ten clones comprise around 2.3% of the sample. This specimen's time point label, per the study, means: blood sample drawn before combined kidney and bone marrow transplant. Sample: Tregs from blood, taken before the transplant. The receptors stem from a human donor who received a combined kidney and bone marrow transplant.

This chain connects TRBV5-5 to TRBJ2-5, with D possibly TRBD2 on 6 matching bases. The CDR3 consists of 11 residues. Trimming pared 5 bases from V and 11 bases from J, leaving 13 bases between. CDR1 is SGHKS, CDR2 YYEKEE, per germline (reference sequence). DNA for the CDR3: TGTGCCAGCAGTAGCCTACGGGAGCAGTACTTC. Residues: CASSSLREQYF.

V usage is TRBV10-2 and J usage is TRBJ2-3; D ambiguous. CDR1 and CDR2 (germline): WSHSY, SAAADI. Trimming removed 5 bases from V and 2 bases from J, with 11 bases in between. This CDR3 region has 14 residues. The CDR3 region has the DNA TGCGCCAGCAGTCCCGATGTCGCCACAGATACGCAGTATTTT. It encodes CASSPDVATDTQYF.

The chain's CDR3 is CASSEAPQGATPGANVLTF. DNA of the CDR3: TGTGCCAGCAGCGAAGCACCACAGGGGGCAACACCTGGGGCCAACGTCCTGACTTTC. The rearrangement joins TRBV9 to TRBJ2-6; 9 bases align to TRBD1. The CDR3 has 19 residues. J was trimmed by 2 bases and V by 3 bases; bases with no gene match: 12. The germline CDR1 and CDR2 sequences are SGDLS and YYNGEE.

V is TRBV30 and J is TRBJ1-4, with 7 nucleotides matching TRBD1. Unmatched junction bases numbered 13, after V lost 4 bases and J lost 8 bases. This CDR3 region has 15 residues. Germline values: CDR1 GTSNPN, CDR2 SVGIG (reference sequence). CDR3 sequence: CAWTLGGGQREKLFF. The CDR3, as DNA: TGTGCCTGGACCCTCGGAGGGGGCCAAAGAGAAAAACTGTTTTTT.

The chain has TRBV6-1 and TRBJ2-7; D is uncertain. Germline V gives CDR1 MNHNS, CDR2 SASEGT. This CDR3 region has 11 residues. Trimming pared 3 bases from V and 5 bases from J, leaving 5 bases between. As DNA, the CDR3 is TGTGCCAGCAGTGACCGAAACGAGCAGTACTTC. Translating gives CASSDRNEQYF.

The chain carries TRBV7-2 and TRBJ1-2; 8 bases match TRBD1. V was pared by 3 bases and J by 2 bases, with 2 bases of the junction left unmatched. This CDR3 is built from 14 residues. Germline V lookup: CDR1 SGHTA, CDR2 FQGNSA. CDR3 amino acids: CASSFGTGNYGYTF. The CDR3 bases are TGTGCCAGCAGCTTCGGGACAGGAAACTATGGCTACACCTTC.

The V and J genes are TRBV7-9 and TRBJ1-1; no firm D call. This CDR3 contains 14 residues. V dropped 3 bases and J dropped 2 bases, with 10 bases sitting between them. Germline V gene data show CDR1 as SEHNR and CDR2 as FQNEAQ (reference sequence). In nucleotides, the CDR3 is TGTGCCAGCAGCTTTAGCGGGGATAACACTGAAGCTTTCTTT. Encoded protein: CASSFSGDNTEAFF.

This clone was seen a single time. The chain joins TRBV6-5 to TRBJ1-2; no clear D. Germline V CDR1 and CDR2: MNHEY, SVGAGI. The CDR3 length is 13 residues. V was cut by 6 bases and J by 4 bases, with 12 bases left in between. CDR3 region: CASSPGPIYGYTF. DNA for the CDR3: TGTGCCAGCAGCCCCGGACCTATCTATGGCTACACCTTC.

The rearrangement links TRBV4-1 to TRBJ2-1, with TRBD2 matching 9 bases. Germline assignment: CDR1 MGHRA and CDR2 YSYEKL. The CDR3 consists of 16 residues. J gave up 10 bases and V 4 bases, and 14 bases lay outside the gene matches. CDR3 sequence reads: CASSPSPLAGFGEQFF. The CDR3 DNA reads TGCGCCAGCAGCCCAAGTCCACTAGCGGGTTTCGGGGAGCAGTTCTTC.

CDR3 in amino acids: CASSVSLAGEQYF. CDR3 nucleotides: TGTGCCAGCAGCGTAAGCCTAGCCGGTGAGCAGTACTTC. This chain joins TRBV9 and TRBJ2-7; D may be TRBD2 (5 bases). The CDR3 sequence is 13 residues long. CDR1 and CDR2 (germline): SGDLS, YYNGEE. The V and J ends lost 1 base and 7 bases respectively, with 12 bases between them.

Of note for this clone: Relative to the germline gene, one junction end is altered; a read error may explain this. The identical CDR3 is also encoded by other nucleotide sequences in the sample. The chain is built from TRBV19 and TRBJ2-2; TRBD1 agrees at 7 bases. The CDR3 extends over 16 amino acids. Germline V gene data show CDR1 as LNHDA and CDR2 as SQIVND (reference sequence). The CDR3 is CASSRPQGVRTGELFF. The CDR3 DNA follows: TGTGCCAGTAGCCGACCTCAGGGGGTGCGCACCGGGGAGCTGTTTTTC. Full variable domain (remainder filled in from reference TRBV19 and TRBJ2-2): DGGITQSPKYLFRKEGQNVTLSCEQNLNHDAMYWYRQDPGQGLRLIYYSQIVNDFQKGDIAEGYSVSREKKESFPLTVTSAQKNPTAFYLCASSRPQGVRTGELFFGEGSRLTVL.

This clone was seen just once. This chain joins TRBV28 and TRBJ2-1, with D tentatively TRBD2 (5 bases). This CDR3 contains 16 residues. Trimming stripped 3 bases from V and 0 bases from J, with 12 bases between. Germline V gene sequence: CDR1 MDHEN, CDR2 SYDVKM. The CDR3 reads CASSFETGSSYNEQFF. In DNA form, the CDR3 reads TGTGCCAGCAGTTTCGAAACGGGGAGCTCCTACAATGAGCAGTTCTTC.

About this clone: One base away lies a much larger clone, so this may be a sequencing read error. The chain links TRBV5-1 to TRBJ2-3, with 8 bases matching TRBD2. The J segment lost 2 bases and the V segment lost 4 bases, leaving 6 bases of the junction unmatched. The V gene's germline CDR1 is SGHRS and CDR2 YFSETQ. This CDR3 spans 15 amino acids. DNA for the CDR3: TGCGCCAGCAGCGGGGGCGGGGGGTACACAGATACGCAGTATTTT. Translation: CASSGGGGYTDTQYF.

In its sample, this clone ranks as medium-sized. The chain combines TRBV27 with TRBJ2-1; D remains ambiguous. V was pared by 1 base and J by 4 bases, with 5 bases between. Germline CDR1 MNHEY, CDR2 SMNVEV (reference sequence). This CDR3 is 13 amino acids long. CDR3 protein: CASSLLGYNEQFF. CDR3 sequence (DNA): TGTGCCAGCAGTTTATTAGGGTACAATGAGCAGTTCTTC.

The J gene is TRBJ2-3, the V gene TRBV5-6; D could derive from TRBD1 or TRBD2 (6 bases each). Trimming took 5 bases from V and 2 from J, leaving 12 bases between them. The CDR3 is 14 amino acids. The V gene's germline CDR1 is SGHDT and CDR2 YYEEEE. CDR3 coding DNA: TGTGCCAGCAGGGGGGGCCTCCACACAGATACGCAGTATTTT. This translates into CASRGGLHTDTQYF. The entire variable domain, with the rest obtained from reference TRBV5-6 and TRBJ2-3, is as follows: DAGVTQSPTHLIKTRGQQVTLRCSPKSGHDTVSWYQQALGQGPQFIFQYYEEEERQRGNFPDRFSGHQFPNYSSELNVNALLLGDSALYLCASRGGLHTDTQYFGPGTRLTVL.

CDR3 residues: CASSSGQVYSVEAFF. In DNA, the CDR3 is TGTGCCAGCAGTTCGGGACAGGTCTATTCGGTCGAGGCTTTCTTT. V is TRBV6-5 and J is TRBJ1-1; 8 positions agree with TRBD1. In germline, CDR1 is MNHEY, CDR2 SVGAGI. Trimming at V came to 4 bases and at J to 11 bases, leaving 15 bases not matched to a gene. The CDR3 consists of 15 residues.

CDR3 in DNA: TGTGCCAGCAGTTCGGCCGGGACAGGACGGTCACCCCTCCACTTT. Translating gives CASSSAGTGRSPLHF. The rearrangement joins TRBV28 to TRBJ1-6, with 8 nucleotides matching TRBD1. The germline CDR1 and CDR2 sequences are MDHEN and SYDVKM. This CDR3 spans 15 amino acids. V gave up 4 bases and J gave up 10 bases; unmatched junction bases: 9.

CDR3 in amino acids: CASSFGTGLEGAEAFF. The CDR3 nucleotides read TGTGCCAGCAGTTTTGGGACAGGACTTGAAGGGGCTGAAGCTTTCTTT. The chain combines TRBV28 with TRBJ1-1; 8 nucleotides match TRBD1. J was trimmed by 6 bases and V by 3 bases; bases with no gene match: 12. CDR3 length equals 16 residues. The germline gives CDR1 MDHEN, CDR2 SYDVKM.

The chain carries TRBV5-5 and TRBJ2-1, with TRBD2 as a possible D gene (6 bases). V gave up 0 bases and J gave up 2 bases, with 9 bases separating them. The CDR3 consists of 15 residues. CDR1 SGHKS and CDR2 YYEKEE come from the germline V gene (reference sequence). The CDR3 loop is CASSLVGGAYNEQFF. DNA for the CDR3: TGTGCCAGCAGCTTGGTGGGGGGTGCCTACAATGAGCAGTTCTTC.

The rearrangement links TRBV5-1 to TRBJ2-5; D unresolved. Germline loops: CDR1 SGHRS, CDR2 YFSETQ. V lost 2 bases, J lost 0 bases, and 14 bases lay in between. The CDR3 has 16 amino acids. CDR3 nucleotides: TGCGCCAGCAGCTTTAATTCGGCCAGCTACCAAGAGACCCAGTACTTC. It encodes CASSFNSASYQETQYF.

V usage is TRBV27 and J usage is TRBJ1-1; 7 bases line up with TRBD1. The ends lost 5 bases at V and 1 base at J; junction bases unmatched: 7. Germline loops: CDR1 MNHEY, CDR2 SMNVEV (reference sequence). This CDR3 is 15 amino acids long. CDR3 region: CASSGPTGTNTEAFF. CDR3 DNA: TGTGCCAGCAGTGGTCCGACAGGGACGAACACTGAAGCTTTCTTT.

The genes are TRBV6-5 and TRBJ1-2; D is unclear. The CDR3 has 15 amino acids. V gave up 5 bases and J gave up 4 bases, with 17 bases separating them. The germline V gene has CDR1 MNHEY and CDR2 SVGAGI. CDR3 nucleotides: TGTGCCAGCAGTAATCAAGCCGAGTTCTCCTATGGCTACACCTTC. Amino acids: CASSNQAEFSYGYTF.

This chain links TRBV7-2 with TRBJ2-5; tentative D call: TRBD2 (5 bases). The CDR3 length is 13 residues. V lost 6 bases and J 3 bases, leaving 11 bases between the germline ends. Per the germline V gene, CDR1 is SGHTA and CDR2 is FQGNSA. The CDR3 DNA reads TGTGCCAGCAGTGCCCTGAGGGAAGAGACCCAGTACTTC. The encoded protein is CASSALREETQYF.

This clone was seen more than once but under ten times. This chain links TRBV5-1 with TRBJ2-7, with 9 bases that match TRBD2. CDR1 and CDR2 from the germline V gene are SGHRS and YFSETQ. The CDR3 has 15 amino acids. V shed 4 bases, J shed 2 bases, and the junction held 7 bases outside the gene matches. The chain's CDR3 is CASSLARGGPYEQYF. The CDR3 DNA reads TGCGCCAGCAGCCTGGCGCGGGGGGGTCCCTACGAGCAGTACTTC. Full variable domain (outside the CDR3, taken from reference TRBV5-1 and TRBJ2-7): KAGVTQTPRYLIKTRGQQVTLSCSPISGHRSVSWYQQTPGQGLQFLFEYFSETQRNKGNFPGRFSGRQFSNSRSEMNVSTLELGDSALYLCASSLARGGPYEQYFGPGTRLTVT.

The chain is built from TRBV6-6 and TRBJ1-5; TRBD1 aligns across 7 bases. The germline V gene encodes CDR1 MNHNY and CDR2 SVGAGI (reference sequence). V gave up 6 bases and J gave up 4 bases; unmatched junction bases: 9. The CDR3 loop spans 15 amino acids. The CDR3 is CASRTGTALNQPQHF. As DNA, the CDR3 is TGTGCCAGCAGAACCGGGACAGCACTAAATCAGCCCCAGCATTTT.

The gene calls are TRBV20-1 and TRBJ2-2; D call uncertain. CDR3 length equals 11 residues. V shed 4 bases and J shed 7 bases, with 7 bases lying between them. Per the germline V gene, CDR1 is DFQATT and CDR2 is SNEGSKA (reference sequence). This chain's CDR3 is CSAMLHGELFF. Here the CDR3 DNA reads TGCAGTGCTATGCTTCACGGGGAGCTGTTTTTT.

This rearrangement joins TRBV7-2 to TRBJ2-1; D perhaps matches TRBD1 (6 bases). Trimming stripped 6 bases from V and 0 bases from J, with 12 bases between. The CDR3 sequence is 15 residues long. Germline V gene sequence: CDR1 SGHTA, CDR2 FQGNSA. The CDR3 spells CASSGGLSSYNEQFF. CDR3 nucleotide sequence: TGTGCCAGCAGTGGGGGCCTAAGCTCCTACAATGAGCAGTTCTTC.

Here the CDR3 reads CASSPGQDTGELFF. The DNA for the CDR3 is TGTGCCAGCAGTCCTGGACAGGACACCGGGGAGCTGTTTTTT. The chain employs TRBV6-1 and TRBJ2-2; TRBD1 matches 7 bases. The CDR3 length is 14 residues. The germline V gene encodes CDR1 MNHNS and CDR2 SASEGT. V shed 5 bases, J shed 3 bases, and the junction held 3 bases outside the gene matches.

The chain is built from TRBV4-1 and TRBJ2-1; D uncertain. The CDR3 extends over 14 amino acids. Germline-derived CDR1 and CDR2 are MGHRA and YSYEKL. Trimming pared 6 bases from V and 2 bases from J, leaving 11 bases between. The CDR3 DNA is TGCGCCAGCAGTGGGGAAAGCCCCTACAATGAGCAGTTCTTC. Translating it yields CASSGESPYNEQFF.

V usage is TRBV14 and J usage is TRBJ1-2, with D maybe TRBD1 (6 bases). Trimming removed 4 bases from V and 4 bases from J, with 22 bases in between. Germline V gene lookup returns CDR1 SGHDN and CDR2 FVKESK. There are 17 residues in the CDR3. Here the CDR3 DNA reads TGTGCCAGCAGCCCCCGACCGGGGGCGAGCCATGCCTATGGCTACACCTTC. Its translation is CASSPRPGASHAYGYTF.

The chain couples TRBV6-1 to TRBJ1-1; D uncertain. Looked up from germline, CDR1 is MNHNS and CDR2 is SASEGT. V was trimmed by 8 bases and J by 6 bases, leaving 16 bases between them. The CDR3 spans 13 residues. In DNA form, the CDR3 reads TGTGCCAGCGCTCCGAGGAATTTCGCTGAAGCTTTCTTT. This gives the protein CASAPRNFAEAFF.

V gene TRBV5-4 combines with J gene TRBJ2-4, with TRBD2 matching 12 bases. This CDR3 spans 14 amino acids. The V gene end was trimmed by 4 bases and the J gene end by 10 bases; junction bases not matched to a gene: 6. Germline lookup yields CDR1 SGHNT and CDR2 YYREEE (reference sequence). CDR3 in DNA: TGTGCCAGCAGCCCTAGCGGGGGGGCTTTGATTCAGTACTTC. Amino acid sequence: CASSPSGGALIQYF.